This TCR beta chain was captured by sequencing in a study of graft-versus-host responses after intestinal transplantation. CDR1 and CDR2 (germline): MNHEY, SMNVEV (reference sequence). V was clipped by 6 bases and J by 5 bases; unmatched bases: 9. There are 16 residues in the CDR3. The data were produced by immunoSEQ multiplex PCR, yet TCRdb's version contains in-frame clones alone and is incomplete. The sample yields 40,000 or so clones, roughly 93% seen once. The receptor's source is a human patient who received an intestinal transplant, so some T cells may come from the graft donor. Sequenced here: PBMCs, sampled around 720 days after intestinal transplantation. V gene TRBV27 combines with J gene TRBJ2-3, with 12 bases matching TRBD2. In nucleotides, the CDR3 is TGTGCCAGCAGCCGTCCACTAGCGGGAGGACGAGATACGCAGTATTTT. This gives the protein CASSRPLAGGRDTQYF.